The 13 T cell receptor beta chains in this list originate from one sample, sequenced in a study of blood T cells in healthy people across ages. Primers used in a second PCR of roughly 6 to 11 cycles were a sample-barcoded 5' primer and a J-beta primer mix. TCRdb re-called the 5' RACE reads with MiXCR, one entry per CDR3 protein. The sample lists 1.5 million to 2 million distinct CDR3 sequences; 30% to 40% were seen once. Sample: blood. These receptors were taken from a woman aged 25 to 45 in good health.

The genes are TRBV12-3 or TRBV12-4 and TRBJ1-2, with a possible D match to TRBD1 (5 bases). This CDR3 region has 15 residues. V lost 6 bases and J lost 4, with 18 bases in between. DNA for the CDR3: TGTGCCAGCAGCCCATGGGAGGGGAGGATCTATGGCTACACCTTC. Its translation: CASSPWEGRIYGYTF.

This clonotype has a handful of counts. The chain is built from TRBV4-2 and TRBJ1-6; no reliable D call. The length of the CDR3 is 15 residues. In germline, CDR1 is LGHNA, CDR2 YNFKEQ. Trimming took off 1 base at V and 5 bases at J, with 9 bases between the two ends. DNA for the CDR3: TGTGCCAGCAGCCAAGGGACGCCCGATAATTCACCCCTCCACTTT. It is translated as CASSQGTPDNSPLHF.

This clonotype was seen ten or more times. This sequence joins TRBV28 and TRBJ2-4; 11 bases fit TRBD1. Per the germline V gene, CDR1 is MDHEN and CDR2 is SYDVKM. CDR3 length equals 14 residues. V dropped 6 bases and J dropped 7; count of bases not matched to a gene: 5. The CDR3 nucleotides are TGTGCCAGCAGCGCCCGGGACAGGGGGAACATTCAGTACTTC. Translation: CASSARDRGNIQYF. Full variable domain (missing parts from reference TRBV28 and TRBJ2-4): DVKVTQSSRYLVKRTGEKVFLECVQDMDHENMFWYRQDPGLGLRLIYFSYDVKMKEKGDIPEGYSVSREKKERFSLILESASTNQTSMYLCASSARDRGNIQYFGAGTRLSVL.

V gene TRBV20-1 combines with J gene TRBJ2-1, with 10 bases aligning to TRBD2. The V and J ends lost 0 bases and 2 bases, in that order; junction bases with no gene match: 4. Germline CDR1 is DFQATT and CDR2 is SNEGSKA (reference sequence). There are 16 residues in the CDR3. CDR3 sequence reads: CSARDPSGGAYNEQFF. As DNA, the CDR3 is TGCAGTGCTAGAGACCCGAGCGGGGGGGCCTACAATGAGCAGTTCTTC.

The chain joins TRBV20-1 to TRBJ2-7, with a weak D call TRBD1 (5 bases). The germline V gene has CDR1 DFQATT and CDR2 SNEGSKA (reference sequence). This CDR3 region has 17 residues. V lost 0 bases to trimming and J lost 1 base, with 19 bases between them. CDR3 protein: CSARDLRGRLLSYEQYF. The CDR3 coding sequence is TGCAGTGCTAGAGATCTTAGGGGTCGGCTTCTTTCCTACGAGCAGTACTTC.

The chain uses TRBV7-2 and TRBJ1-4; perhaps TRBD1 as D (6 bases). V was trimmed by 6 bases and J by 0 bases, leaving 11 bases between them. Germline-derived CDR1 and CDR2 are SGHTA and FQGNSA. This CDR3 is built from 15 residues. CDR3 DNA: TGTGCCAGCAGTTCCTCAGGGGCAACTAATGAAAAACTGTTTTTT. Its protein is CASSSSGATNEKLFF.

This clonotype was counted a few times. The chain has TRBV4-1 and TRBJ2-3; 8 bases agree with TRBD1. From germline, CDR1 is MGHRA and CDR2 YSYEKL. V was pared by 2 bases and J by 0 bases, with 13 bases of the junction left unmatched. This CDR3 comprises 19 residues. The CDR3 is CASSQKRQGAAISTDTQYF. CDR3 nucleotide sequence: TGCGCCAGCAGCCAAAAGCGGCAGGGGGCGGCAATTAGCACAGATACGCAGTATTTT.

V and J are TRBV6-1 and TRBJ2-1; maybe TRBD1 (8 bases). There are 16 residues in the CDR3. V dropped 0 bases and J dropped 4 bases, with 13 bases sitting between them. Germline CDR1 is MNHNS and CDR2 is SASEGT. The CDR3 DNA reads TGTGCCAGCAGTGAAGCGGACAGGGAGGGGTACAATGAGCAGTTCTTC. Its protein product is CASSEADREGYNEQFF.

A few counts support this clonotype. This chain joins TRBV5-1 and TRBJ2-1; the D is unclear. Germline V gives CDR1 SGHRS, CDR2 YFSETQ. The V end was cut by 2 bases, the J end by 1 base, with 13 bases between. This CDR3 is built from 16 residues. The CDR3, as DNA: TGCGCCAGCAGCTTTTCAGGAAAAGCATCCTACAATGAGCAGTTCTTC. This translates into CASSFSGKASYNEQFF. The full variable domain, in which reference TRBV5-1 and TRBJ2-1 provide the parts outside the CDR3, is KAGVTQTPRYLIKTRGQQVTLSCSPISGHRSVSWYQQTPGQGLQFLFEYFSETQRNKGNFPGRFSGRQFSNSRSEMNVSTLELGDSALYLCASSFSGKASYNEQFFGPGTRLTVL.

In this sample, this clonotype turned up a few times. The rearrangement uses TRBV7-3 and TRBJ2-5; TRBD1 matches 9 bases. Germline CDR1 and CDR2: SGHTA and FQGTGA. The CDR3 is made up of 15 amino acids. V lost 2 bases to trimming and J lost 11 bases; unmatched junction nucleotides: 12. In nucleotides, the CDR3 is TGTGCCAGCAGCTTAGGGGGGACAGGGAATCGGGAGCAGTACTTC. This sequence encodes CASSLGGTGNREQYF.

The genes are TRBV20-1 and TRBJ1-4; TRBD1 aligns across 8 bases. V was pared by 3 bases and J by 1 base, with 4 bases of the junction left unmatched. Per germline, CDR1 DFQATT and CDR2 SNEGSKA (reference sequence). This CDR3 is 15 amino acids long. In DNA form, the CDR3 reads TGCAGTGCTAGTGCCAGGGGGCTAACTAATGAAAAACTGTTTTTT. This gives the protein CSASARGLTNEKLFF.

About this clonotype: One end of the junction is discordant with germline, which a read error may explain. The gene calls are TRBV24-1 and TRBJ1-2, with a tentative D call TRBD1 (5 bases). Germline CDR1 is KGHDR and CDR2 is SFDVKD. This CDR3 has 14 amino acids. The CDR3 DNA reads TGTACCACCAGTGACCCGGACATTTACGGGGGCTACACCTTC. This translates into CTTSDPDIYGGYTF.

J is TRBJ2-6 and V is TRBV4-1; 12 bases are shared with TRBD2. CDR1 is MGHRA, CDR2 YSYEKL, per germline. There are 18 residues in the CDR3. V lost 4 bases and J lost 0; bases outside the gene matches: 4. This chain's CDR3 is CASSPLAGGHSGANVLTF. The CDR3 DNA reads TGCGCCAGCAGCCCACTAGCGGGGGGACACTCTGGGGCCAACGTCCTGACTTTC.